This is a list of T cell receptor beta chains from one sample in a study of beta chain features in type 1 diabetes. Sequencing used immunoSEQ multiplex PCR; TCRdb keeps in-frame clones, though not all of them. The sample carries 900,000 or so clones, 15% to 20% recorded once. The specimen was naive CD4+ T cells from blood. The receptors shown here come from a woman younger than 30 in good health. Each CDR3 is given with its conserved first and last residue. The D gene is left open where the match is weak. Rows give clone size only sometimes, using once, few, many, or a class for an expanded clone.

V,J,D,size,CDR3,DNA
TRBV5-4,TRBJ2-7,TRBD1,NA,CASSLTGQGAREQYF,TGTGCCAGCAGTCTCACGGGACAGGGGGCTAGGGAGCAGTACTTC
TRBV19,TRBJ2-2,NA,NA,CASSMQVTGELFF,TGTGCCAGTAGTATGCAGGTCACCGGGGAGCTGTTTTTT
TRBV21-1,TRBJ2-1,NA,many,CASNLASGNNEQFF,TGTGCCAGCAATTTGGCTAGCGGGAACAATGAGCAGTTCTTC
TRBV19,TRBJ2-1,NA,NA,CASSWAAGANNEQFF,TGTGCCAGTAGTTGGGCGGCAGGGGCGAACAATGAGCAGTTCTTC
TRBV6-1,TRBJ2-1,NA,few,CASRSGGYNEQFF,TGTGCCAGCAGGAGCGGCGGCTACAATGAGCAGTTCTTC
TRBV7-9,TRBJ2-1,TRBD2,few,CASSSSGLAGERQFF,TGTGCCAGCAGCTCCTCGGGACTAGCGGGAGAGAGGCAGTTCTTC
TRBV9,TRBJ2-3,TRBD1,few,CASSVNTGGDTQYF,TGTGCCAGCAGCGTCAATACAGGGGGCGATACGCAGTATTTT
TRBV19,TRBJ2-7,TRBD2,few,CASSISGGFYEQYF,TGTGCCAGTAGTATCAGCGGGGGTTTCTACGAGCAGTACTTC
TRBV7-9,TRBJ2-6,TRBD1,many,CASSPTQGYGANVLTF,TGTGCCAGCAGCCCGACACAGGGGTACGGGGCCAACGTCCTGACTTTC
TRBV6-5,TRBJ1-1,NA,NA,CASRINMNTEAFF,TGTGCCAGCAGGATCAATATGAACACTGAAGCTTTCTTT
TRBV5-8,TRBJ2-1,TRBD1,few,CASSFDRAYNEQFF,TGTGCCAGCAGCTTCGACAGGGCCTACAATGAGCAGTTCTTC
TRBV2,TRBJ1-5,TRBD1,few,CASSLRQGGNQPQHF,TGTGCCAGCAGCCTAAGACAGGGAGGCAATCAGCCCCAGCATTTT
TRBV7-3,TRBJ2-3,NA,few,CASSLFQGGDTQYF,TGTGCCAGCAGCTTATTTCAGGGTGGGGATACGCAGTATTTT
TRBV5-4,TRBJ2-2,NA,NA,CASSLGQNTGELFF,TGTGCCAGCAGCTTGGGTCAGAATACCGGGGAGCTGTTTTTT
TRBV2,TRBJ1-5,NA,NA,CASRGDTNQPQHF,TGTGCCAGCCGCGGGGACACCAATCAGCCCCAGCATTTT
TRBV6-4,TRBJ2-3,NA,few,CASSLLGRRTDTQYF,TGTGCCAGCAGTCTCCTTGGACGTCGCACAGATACGCAGTATTTT
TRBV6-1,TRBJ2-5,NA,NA,CASSEALIGLRETQYF,TGTGCCAGCAGTGAAGCGCTGATAGGTTTGAGAGAGACCCAGTACTTC
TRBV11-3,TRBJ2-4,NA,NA,CASSQTRGNIQYF,TGTGCCAGCAGCCAGACTAGAGGAAACATTCAGTACTTC
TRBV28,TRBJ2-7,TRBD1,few,CASSRDRGLYEQYF,TGTGCCAGCAGTCGGGACAGGGGGCTTTACGAGCAGTACTTC
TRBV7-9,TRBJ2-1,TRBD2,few,CASSRRREGAHNEQFF,TGTGCCAGCAGCCGACGTCGGGAGGGCGCCCACAATGAGCAGTTCTTC
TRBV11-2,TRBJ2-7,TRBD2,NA,CASSAGGEQYF,TGTGCCAGCAGCGCGGGGGGTGAGCAGTACTTC
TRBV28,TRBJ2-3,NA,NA,CATGLTGFTDTQYF,TGTGCCACCGGACTCACAGGGTTCACAGATACGCAGTATTTT
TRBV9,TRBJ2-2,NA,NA,CASSVGGLTGELFF,TGTGCCAGCAGCGTAGGCGGGTTAACCGGGGAGCTGTTTTTT
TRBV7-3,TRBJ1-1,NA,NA,CASSPSPNTEAFF,TGTGCCAGCAGCCCGTCACCGAACACTGAAGCTTTCTTT
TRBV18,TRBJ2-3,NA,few,CASLRADTQYF,TGTGCCAGCTTGAGAGCAGATACGCAGTATTTT
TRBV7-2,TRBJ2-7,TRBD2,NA,CASSLSGVGVYEQYF,TGTGCCAGCAGCTTAAGCGGGGTAGGGGTCTACGAGCAGTACTTC
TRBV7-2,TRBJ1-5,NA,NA,CASSLVSGRGQPQHF,TGTGCCAGCAGCTTAGTTTCTGGGAGAGGTCAGCCCCAGCATTTT
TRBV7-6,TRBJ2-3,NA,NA,CASSFGPRGDTQYF,TGTGCCAGCAGCTTTGGGCCACGCGGGGATACGCAGTATTTT
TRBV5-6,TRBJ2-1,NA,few,CASSLARSHPFREQFF,TGTGCCAGCAGCTTGGCCCGATCTCACCCATTTAGAGAGCAGTTCTTC
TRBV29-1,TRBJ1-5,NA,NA,CSVEVGRNQPQHF,TGCAGCGTTGAAGTCGGGCGGAATCAGCCCCAGCATTTT
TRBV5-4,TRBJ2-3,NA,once,CASSLSGTDTQYF,TGTGCCAGCAGCTTGAGTGGCACAGATACGCAGTATTTT
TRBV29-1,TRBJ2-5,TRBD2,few,CSPYPGGNVSLTRWGSETQYF,TGCAGCCCCTACCCGGGGGGGAACGTCAGTCTAACTCGATGGGGTTCCGAGACCCAGTACTTC
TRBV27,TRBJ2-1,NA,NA,CASSLSDRPPLGEQFF,TGTGCCAGCAGTCTTAGCGATCGCCCACCGTTGGGTGAGCAGTTCTTC
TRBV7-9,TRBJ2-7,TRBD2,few,CASSFGGAGRYEQYF,TGTGCCAGCAGCTTTGGTGGAGCGGGACGGTACGAGCAGTACTTC
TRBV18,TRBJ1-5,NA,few,CASRIGGHNQPQHF,TGTGCCAGCCGGATCGGGGGACACAATCAGCCCCAGCATTTT
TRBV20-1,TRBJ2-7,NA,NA,CSARGSYEQYF,TGCAGTGCTAGGGGCTCCTACGAGCAGTACTTC
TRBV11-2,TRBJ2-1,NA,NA,CASSLSRGNEQFF,TGTGCCAGCAGCTTAAGCCGGGGCAATGAGCAGTTCTTC
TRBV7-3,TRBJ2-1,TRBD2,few,CASSSSSGSFNEQFF,TGTGCCAGCAGCAGTTCTAGCGGGAGTTTCAATGAGCAGTTCTTC
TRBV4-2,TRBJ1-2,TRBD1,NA,CASSQAGTGNYGYTF,TGTGCCAGCAGCCAGGCCGGGACAGGGAACTATGGCTACACCTTC
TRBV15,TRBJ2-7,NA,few,CATSRGGDRLPYEQYF,TGTGCCACCAGCAGAGGAGGGGACCGTCTACCCTACGAGCAGTACTTC
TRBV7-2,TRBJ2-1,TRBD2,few,CASSRGGPPYNEQFF,TGTGCCAGCAGCAGGGGAGGGCCCCCCTACAATGAGCAGTTCTTC
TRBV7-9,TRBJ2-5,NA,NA,CASSFSGRSETQYF,TGTGCCAGCAGCTTCTCCGGCAGGTCGGAGACCCAGTACTTC
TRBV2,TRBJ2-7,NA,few,CASSGAYEQYF,TGTGCCAGCAGTGGAGCCTACGAGCAGTACTTC
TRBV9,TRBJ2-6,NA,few,CASSVVGTEISGANVLTF,TGTGCCAGCAGCGTAGTGGGCACGGAGATCTCTGGGGCCAACGTCCTGACTTTC